Sequencing of this T cell receptor (beta chain) was carried out in a study of T-cell memory formation after mild COVID-19 (dated by TCRdb to the early 2020s). At the level of the whole study: TCR sequence clusters from the two donors were largely donor specific. In a couple of donors, T-cell clones that expanded and contracted after mild COVID-19 were tracked by sequencing TCRalpha and TCRbeta repertoires over time. Two young, previously healthy adult volunteers, one female and one male, were included in the cohort.

PBMCs were isolated by Ficoll-Paque density gradient centrifugation. This clonotype was counted between two and nine times. Which antigen it targets is not known. Nothing much larger sits one base from this clone, and base qualities are not available. For sequencing, an Illumina NovaSeq 6000 was employed. TCRalpha and TCRbeta cDNA libraries were built by 5'RACE with constant-segment primers, adding sample barcodes and unique molecular identifiers. RNA was extracted from every sample with Trizol reagent. Library amplification was performed in two PCR steps, and a second sample barcode and Illumina TruSeq adapters were introduced in the second step. Sequencing of the libraries was done on an Illumina NovaSeq, producing 2 x 150 bp paired-end reads. The authors' analysis ran thus. With migec v1.2.7, reads were demultiplexed and then collapsed into UMI-guided consensus sequences. With mixcr v2.1.11, UMI consensuses were aligned to TRA and TRB V and J templates and assembled into clonotypes. A clonotype was counted as expanded or contracted only when both edgeR and NoisET called the clonotype significant, with the noise models trained on biological replicates. For edgeR calls, the cutoffs were a false discovery rate-adjusted p below 0.01 and a log2 fold-change threshold of 1. As an exploratory analysis of dynamics, PCA with hierarchical clustering was applied to max-normalized trajectories of the 1000 most abundant clonotypes. Separately sequenced CD4+ and CD8+ repertoires were used to assign the CD4 or CD8 phenotype of responding clones. TCRdb applied fastp at Q25 and MiXCR to the public reads, then kept only in-frame beta chains. Rows with a matching CDR3 protein are joined into one entry that keeps the most common DNA and genes. The V and J calls reflect TCRdb's pipeline rather than the authors' work. The table for this sample lists 250,000 to 300,000 distinct CDR3 sequences; less than 20% of them were counted only once. Together, the top ten hold 22% of the sample.

The study at large found these results: Clones contracting from day 15 to 85 had balanced CD4/CD8 phenotypes, while a second wave expanding from day 15 to 37 was biased towards CD4+. Contracting CD4+ clones were found mainly in CM and EM memory subsets, while CD8+ clones were enriched in EMRA. Only a couple of mild cases were covered by the study, and larger cohorts that include severe cases with pre-infection samples were considered necessary. Some responding clones were detected in pre-infection memory, suggesting pre-existing cross-reactive memory T cells joined the SARS-CoV-2 response. Whether the second-wave clones peaking on day 37 were SARS-CoV-2 specific was not confirmed.

Taken from the germline V gene (reference sequence), the CDR1 and CDR2 loops are SGHNT and YYREEE. Taken from cysteine to phenylalanine, the CDR3 has 16 residues. The read is trimmed to its CDR3 DNA, 48 bases read in frame from base 1. Compared with germline, V lacks 4 bases and J lacks 6 bases; bases without a gene match: 11. Recombination connected TRBV5-4 to TRBJ2-1, with 9 central nucleotides matching TRBD2. The receptor's source is a man younger than 30 who had mild COVID-19 (a few samples of this study predate the infection). The sample titles of this study are shuffled in the database, so cell type and time point are left out; the donor was told from shared clones. The sequenced sample was PBMCs or a T cell subset sorted from them (not recorded which). The DNA reads TGTGCCAGCAGCCCCCCCGGGACTAGCTGGTCCAATGAGCAGTTCTTC. This codes for CASSPPGTSWSNEQFF.